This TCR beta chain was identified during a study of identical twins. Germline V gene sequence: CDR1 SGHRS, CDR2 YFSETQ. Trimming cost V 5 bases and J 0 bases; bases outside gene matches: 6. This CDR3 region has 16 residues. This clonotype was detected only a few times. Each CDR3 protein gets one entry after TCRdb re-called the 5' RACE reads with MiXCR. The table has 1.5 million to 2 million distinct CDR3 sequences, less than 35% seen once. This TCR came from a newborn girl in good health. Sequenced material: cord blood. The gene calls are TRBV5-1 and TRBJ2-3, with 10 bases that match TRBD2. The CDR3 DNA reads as TGCGCCAGCAGATGGACTAGCGGAGCTAGCACAGATACGCAGTATTTT. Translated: CASRWTSGASTDTQYF. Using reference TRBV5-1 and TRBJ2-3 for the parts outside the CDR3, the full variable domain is KAGVTQTPRYLIKTRGQQVTLSCSPISGHRSVSWYQQTPGQGLQFLFEYFSETQRNKGNFPGRFSGRQFSNSRSEMNVSTLELGDSALYLCASRWTSGASTDTQYFGPGTRLTVL.